This TCR beta chain originates from a study of cytomegalovirus exposure and HLA in healthy donors. General observations from the study: A few of the chains that were CMV-associated were confirmed in vitro to be specific for CMV antigens. Owing to their indistinguishability, certain V segments, notably TRBV6-2 and TRBV6-3, were excluded.

Germline V gene sequence: CDR1 SQVTM, CDR2 ANQGSEA. The V segment lost 4 bases and the J segment 6 bases; nucleotides outside the gene matches: 6. This CDR3 is built from 13 residues. As regards this clone: Its antigen remains unknown.

The PCR made use of 60 Vbeta and 13 Jbeta primers. In the original workflow: Later, an analysis found about 80 million unique TCR beta chains, and some 10 million of these were shared. Data came from immunoSEQ multiplex PCR; TCRdb stores just in-frame clones and leaves some out. Clonal size and the V and J genes are those of that table, whereas D and trimming came from the DNA. The data hold about 170,000 clones, with around 78% observed a single time. The gene calls are TRBV29-1 and TRBJ2-7; TRBD1 matches at 10 bases. Sequencing was done on a sample of PBMCs. This clonotype was sampled from a female donor in good health and CMV-seronegative. The CDR3 protein is CSVGRTGGFEQYF. CDR3 coding DNA: TGCAGCGTTGGTAGGACAGGGGGTTTCGAGCAGTACTTC.